Presented here are 12 T cell receptor beta chains from one specimen sequenced in a study of OX40 agonist ivuxolimab in advanced cancers. Using immunoSEQ multiplex PCR, the repertoire was profiled, and TCRdb retains in-frame clones only, with some absent. Seen here are over 50,000 clones, 80% to 95% observed once, and the top ten hold approximately 23%. The specimen was CD4+ or CD8+ T cells sorted from blood, collected in a trial of the OX40 agonist ivuxolimab. The receptors were gathered from an adult with an advanced solid tumor such as melanoma, head and neck, liver or kidney cancer.

J is TRBJ1-2 and V is TRBV5-6; TRBD1 matches at 9 bases. The V segment lost 4 bases and the J segment 6 bases; nucleotides outside the gene matches: 10. Germline values: CDR1 SGHDT, CDR2 YYEEEE. This CDR3 contains 15 residues. The chain's CDR3 is CASSLAPRDRDGYTF. The DNA for the CDR3 is TGTGCCAGCAGCCTCGCTCCCCGGGACAGGGATGGCTACACCTTC.

The gene calls are TRBV30 and TRBJ2-1; 8 bases align to TRBD2. Germline V gene lookup returns CDR1 GTSNPN and CDR2 SVGIG (reference sequence). The V and J ends lost 1 base and 2 bases, in that order; junction bases with no gene match: 1. The CDR3 is 14 residues long. Here the CDR3 DNA reads TGTGCCTGGAGTGGAGCGGGGGCCTACAATGAGCAGTTCTTC. Its protein product is CAWSGAGAYNEQFF.

The chain carries TRBV6-5 and TRBJ2-1; D is ambiguous. The germline CDR1 and CDR2 sequences are MNHEY and SVGAGI. Trimming left V 0 bases short and J 8 bases short, with 8 bases between. The CDR3 consists of 13 residues. For the CDR3, the DNA is TGTGCCAGCAGTTACTCCACCAGCTATGAGCAGTTCTTC. This gives the protein CASSYSTSYEQFF.

J is TRBJ2-5 and V is TRBV5-4; D gene ambiguous. CDR1 and CDR2 from the germline V gene are SGHNT and YYREEE (reference sequence). The germline V and J ends were trimmed by 4 bases and 3 bases, with 7 bases remaining between them. The CDR3 extends over 12 amino acids. The CDR3 nucleotides read TGTGCCAGCAGCACGGCAGAAGAGACCCAGTACTTC. As protein: CASSTAEETQYF.

The gene calls are TRBV19 and TRBJ2-3, with 11 bases lining up with TRBD1. This CDR3 region has 15 residues. V was clipped by 7 bases and J by 5 bases; unmatched bases: 8. In germline, CDR1 is LNHDA, CDR2 SQIVND (reference sequence). CDR3 coding DNA: TGTGCCAGTACAGGAGGTGGGACAGGGGGAGATACGCAGTATTTT. Translation: CASTGGGTGGDTQYF.

The chain has TRBV7-3 and TRBJ2-1; 7 nucleotides line up with TRBD1. CDR3 length equals 12 residues. Germline CDR1 and CDR2: SGHTA and FQGTGA. Trimming at V came to 5 bases and at J to 9 bases, leaving 4 bases not matched to a gene. The DNA of the CDR3 is TGTGCCAGCAGCCAAACAGGGGTTGAGCAGTTCTTC. Translated, it gives CASSQTGVEQFF.

The genes are TRBV4-1 and TRBJ1-4; D is unclear. Trimming removed 1 base from V and 5 bases from J, with 14 bases in between. This CDR3 region has 16 residues. Per the germline V gene, CDR1 is MGHRA and CDR2 is YSYEKL. This CDR3 is CASSQGIITVNEKLFF. DNA of the CDR3: TGCGCCAGCAGCCAAGGCATTATCACAGTGAATGAAAAACTGTTTTTT.

This chain uses TRBV13 with TRBJ2-7, with TRBD1 as a possible D gene (6 bases). CDR1 and CDR2 (germline): PRHDT, FYEKMQ (reference sequence). Trimming removed 0 bases from V and 2 bases from J, with 11 bases in between. CDR3 length: 15 residues. This CDR3 reads CASSLGQGWAYEQYF. The CDR3 bases are TGTGCCAGCAGCTTAGGACAGGGATGGGCCTACGAGCAGTACTTC.

The chain employs TRBV4-3 and TRBJ1-2; 10 bases are a match to TRBD1. V dropped 0 bases and J dropped 6; count of bases not matched to a gene: 7. The germline V gene has CDR1 LGHNA and CDR2 YSLEER. The length of the CDR3 is 16 residues. Here the CDR3 DNA reads TGCGCCAGCAGCCAAGAGATAGGGACAGGGGATAATGGCTACACCTTC. This codes for CASSQEIGTGDNGYTF.

The chain carries TRBV30 and TRBJ2-7; D unresolved. CDR3 length: 13 residues. The germline gives CDR1 GTSNPN, CDR2 SVGIG (reference sequence). Trimming stripped 5 bases from V and 2 bases from J, with 13 bases between. CDR3 in DNA: TGTGCCTGGGCCTTAGATACGGCCTACGAGCAGTACTTC. This codes for CAWALDTAYEQYF.

The rearrangement links TRBV11-1 to TRBJ2-7; weak D call: TRBD1 (5 bases). The V end was cut by 2 bases, the J end by 1 base, with 12 bases between. CDR3 length: 15 amino acids. CDR1 and CDR2 from the germline V gene are SGHAT and FQDESV (reference sequence). The CDR3 DNA follows: TGTGCCAGCAGCTTAACGTCAACAGGTTCCTACGAGCAGTACTTC. Translated, it gives CASSLTSTGSYEQYF. The complete variable domain, with remaining parts taken from reference TRBV11-1 and TRBJ2-7, reads EAEVAQSPRYKITEKSQAVAFWCDPISGHATLYWYRQILGQGPELLVQFQDESVVDDSQLPKDRFSAERLKGVDSTLKIQPAELGDSAMYLCASSLTSTGSYEQYFGPGTRLTVT.

The chain carries TRBV4-3 and TRBJ1-2; D is uncertain. The CDR3 spans 18 residues. CDR1 and CDR2 (germline): LGHNA, YSLEER. The V end lost 0 bases, the J end lost 6 bases, and 23 bases lay between the germline ends. Here the CDR3 reads CASSQDFHARRLVDGYTF. The DNA for the CDR3 is TGCGCCAGCAGCCAAGACTTTCACGCCCGGCGCCTTGTTGATGGCTACACCTTC.